This T cell receptor (beta chain) was retrieved from a study of control samples from healthy donors and cancer patients. Only in-frame clones appear in the TCRdb table, and some are missing; sequencing was by immunoSEQ multiplex PCR. The sample shows about 140,000 clones, approximately 94% of them seen only once. The CDR3 runs 10 residues. The sequence came from a man between 35 and 55 years old in good health. The sample comprised blood. The V call is TRBV7-5, the J call TRBJ1-2. TRBV7-5 is a pseudogene segment. The CDR3 is CARSPDGYTF. The CDR3 nucleotides are TGTGCCAGAAGCCCAGACGGCTACACCTTC.